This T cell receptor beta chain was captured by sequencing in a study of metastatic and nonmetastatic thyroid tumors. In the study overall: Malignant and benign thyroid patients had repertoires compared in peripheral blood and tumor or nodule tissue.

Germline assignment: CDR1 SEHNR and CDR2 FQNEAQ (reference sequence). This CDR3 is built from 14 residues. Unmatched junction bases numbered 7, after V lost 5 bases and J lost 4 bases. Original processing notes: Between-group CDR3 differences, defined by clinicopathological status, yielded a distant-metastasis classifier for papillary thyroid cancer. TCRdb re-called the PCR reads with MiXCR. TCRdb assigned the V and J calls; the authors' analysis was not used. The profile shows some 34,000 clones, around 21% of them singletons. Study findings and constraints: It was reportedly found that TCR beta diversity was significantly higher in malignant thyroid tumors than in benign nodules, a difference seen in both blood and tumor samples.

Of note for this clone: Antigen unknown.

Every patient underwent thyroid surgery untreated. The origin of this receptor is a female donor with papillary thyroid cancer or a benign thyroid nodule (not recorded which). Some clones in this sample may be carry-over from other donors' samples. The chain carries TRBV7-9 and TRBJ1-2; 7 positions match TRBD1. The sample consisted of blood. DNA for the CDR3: TGTGCCAGCAGCGGGGGGGACAGCTTCTATGGCTACACCTTC. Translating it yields CASSGGDSFYGYTF.